This TCR beta chain originates from a study of Graves' ophthalmopathy and Graves' hyperthyroidism. General observations from the study: In blood, most expanded thyroid clonotypes above 0.001 frequency were also detected.

Amplification of TCR beta CDR3 regions used RNA transcripts. RT-PCR with HTBI primers came first, then second-round multiplex PCR. TCRdb re-derived calls from the multiplex PCR reads in MiXCR, one entry per CDR3 protein. The repertoire consists of 500,000 to 700,000 distinct CDR3 sequences, with about two fifths occurring once and the leading ten covering about 4%. The germline gives CDR1 SNHLY, CDR2 FYNNEI. Trimming cost V 5 bases and J 0 bases; bases outside gene matches: 8. The CDR3 consists of 16 residues. Concerning this clonotype: No antigen is known for it.

The sequence derives from an adult man with Graves' hyperthyroidism. The sequenced sample consisted of peripheral blood or thyroid tissue (not recorded which). The chain joins TRBV2 to TRBJ1-1; the match to TRBD1 covers 8 bases. CDR3 in DNA: TGTGCCAGCAGTTCCCGGACAGGGCTGATGAACACTGAAGCTTTCTTT. Protein: CASSSRTGLMNTEAFF.